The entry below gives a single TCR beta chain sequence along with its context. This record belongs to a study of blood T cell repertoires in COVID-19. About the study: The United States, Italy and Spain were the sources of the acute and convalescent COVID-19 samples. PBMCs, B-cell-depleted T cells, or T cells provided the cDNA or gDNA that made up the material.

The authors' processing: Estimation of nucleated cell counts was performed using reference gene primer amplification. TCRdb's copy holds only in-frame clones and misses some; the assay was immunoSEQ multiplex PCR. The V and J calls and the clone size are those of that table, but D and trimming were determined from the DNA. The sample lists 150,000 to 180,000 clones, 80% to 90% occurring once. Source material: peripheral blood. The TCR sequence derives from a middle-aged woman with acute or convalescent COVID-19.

This CDR3 reads CASSQDPRTGWFDEQYF. The CDR3 DNA reads TGTGCCAGCAGCCAAGATCCGAGGACAGGGTGGTTCGACGAGCAGTACTTC. The chain uses TRBV14 and TRBJ2-7; 8 bases are a match to TRBD1. Germline V lookup: CDR1 SGHDN, CDR2 FVKESK. The CDR3 contains 17 residues. Unmatched junction bases numbered 12, after V lost 0 bases and J lost 5 bases.